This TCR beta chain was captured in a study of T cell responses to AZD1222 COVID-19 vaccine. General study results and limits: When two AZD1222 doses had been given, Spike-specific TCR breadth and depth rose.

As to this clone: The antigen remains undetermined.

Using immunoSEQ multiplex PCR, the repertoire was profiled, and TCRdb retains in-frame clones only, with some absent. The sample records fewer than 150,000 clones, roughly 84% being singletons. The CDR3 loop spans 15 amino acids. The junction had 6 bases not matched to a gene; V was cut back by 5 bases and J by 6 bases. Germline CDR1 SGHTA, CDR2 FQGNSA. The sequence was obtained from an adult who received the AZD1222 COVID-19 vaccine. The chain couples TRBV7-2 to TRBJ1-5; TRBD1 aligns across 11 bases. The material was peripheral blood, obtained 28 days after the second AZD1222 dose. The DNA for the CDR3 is TGTGCCAGCAGCACGGGACAGGGGGAGTCTCAGCCCCAGCATTTT. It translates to CASSTGQGESQPQHF.